The clone carrying this TCR beta chain has at least ten counts. Its antigen is not known. At one boundary the junction diverges from the germline segment, which might be a read error. These data belong to a study of beta chain bispecific antibodies for T cell cancers. The wider study: Sequenced cells survived coculture with leukemia lines plus bispecific antibodies.

General observations from the study: Normal T cells contributed less of the targeted TRBV signal than the leukemia cells did. After anti-TRBV5-5 exposure, TRBV5-5 fell 95% to 99% and TRBV5-6 roughly 90% versus anti-CD19. Anti-TRBV12 exposure, compared with anti-CD19, reduced the TRBV12-3 proportion of TRBV signal by around 99%.

Either OKT3 anti-CD3 antibody or CD3/CD28 beads expanded T cells from blood mononuclear cells over roughly three days. TCRdb reprocessed the 5' RACE reads via MiXCR and lists one record per CDR3 protein. The sample consists of 7,500 to 10,000 distinct CDR3 sequences, 2% to 2.5% of them appearing once. The germline V gene encodes CDR1 DFQATT and CDR2 SNEGSKA (reference sequence). This CDR3 comprises 11 residues. This chain connects TRBV20-1 to TRBJ2-7; D not certain. The sequence came from a human donor in good health. Some clones in this sample may be carry-over from other donors' samples. Material: T cells from a healthy donor cultured with Jurkat leukemia cells, obtained from a culture containing an anti-CD19 bispecific antibody. CDR3 sequence: CSAGDSYEQYF. The CDR3 DNA sequence: TGCAGTGCTGGAGACTCCTACGAGCAGTACTTC.